These 19 T cell receptor beta chains originate from one sample sequenced in a study of T-cell memory formation after mild COVID-19. TCRdb called the 5' RACE reads again in MiXCR, with one record for every CDR3 protein. The table records about 150,000 distinct CDR3 sequences, approximately 15% of them present only once. Source material: PBMCs or a T cell subset sorted from them (not recorded which). These receptors all come from an adult woman who had mild COVID-19 (a few samples of this study predate the infection). Cell type and time point are not known.

V and J are TRBV5-4 and TRBJ2-1; D might be TRBD2 (7 bases). The germline V gene has CDR1 SGHNT and CDR2 YYREEE (reference sequence). CDR3 length equals 13 residues. The V and J ends lost 7 bases and 5 bases respectively, with 13 bases between them. The CDR3 here is CASGGGLDNEQFF. CDR3 nucleotide sequence: TGTGCCAGCGGGGGGGGCCTCGACAATGAGCAGTTCTTC.

The chain joins TRBV24-1 to TRBJ2-3, with D possibly TRBD2 on 7 matching bases. Germline assignment: CDR1 KGHDR and CDR2 SFDVKD. The CDR3 sequence is 14 residues long. Trimming left V 4 bases short and J 7 bases short, with 14 bases between. The CDR3 reads CATSEAGAPNTQYF. In DNA, the CDR3 is TGTGCCACCAGTGAGGCGGGGGCCCCTAATACGCAGTATTTT.

This clonotype was seen a handful of times. The chain employs TRBV7-8 and TRBJ2-1; the D is unclear. With 5 bases removed from V and 2 bases from J, the gap between germline ends came to 10 bases. The germline gives CDR1 SGHVS, CDR2 FQNEAQ. The CDR3 is 14 amino acids. CDR3 residues: CASSPSLPYNEQFF. CDR3 DNA: TGTGCCAGCAGCCCCTCCCTCCCCTACAATGAGCAGTTCTTC.

This clonotype was observed at least ten times. This chain uses TRBV10-3 with TRBJ2-7, with 7 nucleotides matching TRBD1. This CDR3 contains 14 residues. V was clipped by 0 bases and J by 2 bases; unmatched bases: 1. CDR1 is ENHRY and CDR2 is SYGVKD in the germline V gene. The CDR3 protein is CAISESTGAYEQYF. Here the CDR3 DNA reads TGTGCCATCAGTGAGTCTACAGGGGCCTACGAGCAGTACTTC.

This clonotype appeared a few times. The chain uses TRBV6-5 and TRBJ2-7, with TRBD1 as a possible D gene (5 bases). The CDR3 sequence is 13 residues long. Germline V gives CDR1 MNHEY, CDR2 SVGAGI. The ends were cut back, 6 bases at V and 4 bases at J, with 13 bases in the middle. CDR3 residues: CASSLQDGYEQYF. As DNA, the CDR3 is TGTGCCAGCAGCCTACAGGACGGATACGAGCAGTACTTC.

This chain links TRBV10-3 with TRBJ2-7; 8 bases are shared with TRBD1. V lost 3 bases and J lost 5; bases outside the gene matches: 6. The length of the CDR3 is 14 residues. Germline CDR1 ENHRY, CDR2 SYGVKD. CDR3 DNA: TGTGCCATCAGTGATAGGACAGGGAAGAACGAGCAGTACTTC. Protein: CAISDRTGKNEQYF.

A few counts support this clonotype. The rearrangement joins TRBV5-4 to TRBJ2-7; TRBD2 agrees at 7 bases. The CDR3 extends over 15 amino acids. Looked up from germline, CDR1 is SGHNT and CDR2 is YYREEE (reference sequence). Trimming cost V 0 bases and J 5 bases; bases outside gene matches: 8. This CDR3 is CASSLGAGESHEQYF. DNA of the CDR3: TGTGCCAGCAGCTTGGGGGCGGGAGAGAGCCACGAGCAGTACTTC.

The rearrangement uses TRBV7-8 and TRBJ1-6, with 7 bases matching TRBD1. Germline CDR1 is SGHVS and CDR2 is FQNEAQ. V dropped 5 bases and J dropped 3; count of bases not matched to a gene: 7. The CDR3 loop spans 16 amino acids. CDR3 sequence: CASSRDRDLYNSPLHF. DNA for the CDR3: TGTGCCAGCAGCCGGGACAGAGACCTCTATAATTCACCCCTCCACTTT.

In its sample, this clonotype was seen a few times. The V call is TRBV20-1, the J call TRBJ2-7; the match to TRBD2 covers 8 bases. Germline V gives CDR1 DFQATT, CDR2 SNEGSKA (reference sequence). CDR3 size: 12 residues. The DNA for the CDR3 is TGCAGCCCCCAGACTAGCGTCTACGAGCAGTACTTC. This translates into CSPQTSVYEQYF.

V is TRBV19 and J is TRBJ2-7, with 8 bases fitting TRBD1. V was pared by 5 bases and J by 2 bases, with 5 bases of the junction left unmatched. CDR1 and CDR2 from the germline V gene are LNHDA and SQIVND (reference sequence). The CDR3 runs to 14 residues. CDR3 nucleotide sequence: TGTGCCAGTAGTCCAGGGACAGGTCCCTACGAGCAGTACTTC. This encodes CASSPGTGPYEQYF.

The chain is built from TRBV30 and TRBJ2-5; possibly TRBD1 for D (6 bases). The CDR3 runs to 13 residues. Germline loops: CDR1 GTSNPN, CDR2 SVGIG (reference sequence). V dropped 7 bases and J dropped 2 bases, with 14 bases sitting between them. The CDR3 DNA reads as TGTGCCTTGCAAACAGGGTGGCAAGAGACCCAGTACTTC. It translates to CALQTGWQETQYF.

This clonotype was counted only a few times. The chain is built from TRBV7-9 and TRBJ2-1, with 8 bases fitting TRBD2. The V segment lost 3 bases and the J segment 3 bases; nucleotides outside the gene matches: 4. This CDR3 comprises 15 residues. The V gene's germline CDR1 is SEHNR and CDR2 FQNEAQ (reference sequence). The CDR3: CASSFTSGNYNEQFF. The CDR3 DNA is TGTGCCAGCAGCTTTACTAGCGGAAACTACAATGAGCAGTTCTTC.

The chain is built from TRBV20-1 and TRBJ2-1; no clear D. V dropped 0 bases and J dropped 3 bases, with 12 bases sitting between them. The CDR3 totals 15 residues. Germline V CDR1 and CDR2: DFQATT, SNEGSKA (reference sequence). The CDR3 DNA is TGCAGTGCTAGAGACCGATTTTCGAACTACAATGAGCAGTTCTTC. Translating it yields CSARDRFSNYNEQFF.

This clonotype was recorded a few times. One end of the junction fails to match germline, which may point to a read error. The genes are TRBV7-2 and TRBJ2-1; 10 bases agree with TRBD2. This CDR3 region has 12 residues. Germline assignment: CDR1 SGHTA and CDR2 FQGNSA. The CDR3 loop is CASSLSGRERIF. The CDR3 DNA reads as TGTGCCAGCAGCTTAAGCGGGAGGGAAAGAATCTTC.

This sequence joins TRBV5-1 and TRBJ2-7; weak D call: TRBD1 (7 bases). CDR1 is SGHRS and CDR2 is YFSETQ in the germline V gene. With 0 bases removed from V and 7 bases from J, the gap between germline ends came to 14 bases. The CDR3 covers 14 residues. The CDR3 region is CASSLGAGGGEQYF. For the CDR3, the DNA is TGCGCCAGCAGCTTGGGTGCAGGGGGAGGTGAGCAGTACTTC.

This clonotype has more than one count but fewer than ten. The J gene is TRBJ2-3, the V gene TRBV6-2 or TRBV6-3; 14 bases agree with TRBD2. This CDR3 spans 18 amino acids. V lost 6 bases and J lost 3; bases outside the gene matches: 11. Germline values: CDR1 MNHEY, CDR2 SVGEGT. The CDR3, as DNA: TGTGCCAGCAGCTTCGGTAGACTAGCGGGAGGGAAGACAGATACGCAGTATTTT. This sequence encodes CASSFGRLAGGKTDTQYF.

This clonotype was recorded a few times. CDR3: CATKIRRRTGDQPQHF. Written as DNA, the CDR3 is TGTGCCACTAAGATTAGAAGAAGGACAGGGGATCAGCCCCAGCATTTT. The chain has TRBV24-1 and TRBJ1-5, with 9 bases aligning to TRBD1. The ends lost 10 bases at V and 5 bases at J; junction bases unmatched: 14. The CDR3 loop spans 16 amino acids. The germline V gene has CDR1 KGHDR and CDR2 SFDVKD.

The rearrangement joins TRBV4-2 to TRBJ2-1; 8 positions agree with TRBD1. CDR1 is LGHNA and CDR2 is YNFKEQ in the germline V gene. Germline trimming cut 4 bases from V and 0 bases from J; bases unmatched to any gene: 11. The CDR3 contains 18 residues. The CDR3 DNA reads TGTGCCAGCAGCCGGGCCCAGGGGGCCTCTCGCTCCTACAATGAGCAGTTCTTC. Amino acid sequence: CASSRAQGASRSYNEQFF.

The chain uses TRBV5-1 and TRBJ1-6; D possibly corresponds to TRBD1 (5 bases). Trimming removed 0 bases from V and 8 bases from J, with 6 bases in between. The CDR3 runs 13 residues. Germline CDR1 SGHRS, CDR2 YFSETQ. The CDR3 nucleotides read TGCGCCAGCAGCTTGGAACAGGATTCACCCCTCCACTTT. This gives the protein CASSLEQDSPLHF. Full variable domain (rest looked up from reference TRBV5-1 and TRBJ1-6): KAGVTQTPRYLIKTRGQQVTLSCSPISGHRSVSWYQQTPGQGLQFLFEYFSETQRNKGNFPGRFSGRQFSNSRSEMNVSTLELGDSALYLCASSLEQDSPLHFGNGTRLTVT.